This T cell receptor beta chain was captured by sequencing in a study of cytomegalovirus exposure and HLA in healthy donors. Regarding the study as a whole: TCR beta chains numbering about 160 were designated cytomegalovirus-associated. The TCR clusters that emerged in the first cohort tended, a later analysis found, to co-occur in the approximately 120 validation repertoires.

The sample holds one count of this clone. The antigen is unknown. Profiling relied on immunoSEQ multiplex PCR, and the TCRdb table lists in-frame clones only, not all of them. The repertoire holds around 190,000 clones, with approximately 78% as singletons. V shed 4 bases and J 10 bases; nucleotides not matched to a gene: 6. The germline V gene encodes CDR1 LNHNV and CDR2 YYDKDF (reference sequence). The length of the CDR3 is 14 residues. The approximately 120-subject validation cohort, separate from the 666-subject first cohort, included the donors. The receptor's source is a woman aged 25-40 years in good health and CMV-seronegative. This chain uses TRBV15 with TRBJ1-4; 10 bases agree with TRBD1. Input material: PBMCs. The CDR3 reads CATSTDRGLGKLFF. CDR3 DNA: TGTGCCACCAGCACCGACAGGGGGCTGGGAAAACTGTTTTTT.